This T cell receptor (beta chain) derives from a study of blood T cell repertoires in COVID-19. Whole-study context: PBMCs, B-cell-depleted T cells, or T cells provided the cDNA or gDNA that made up the material.

Per the authors' pipeline: Amplification of reference gene primers provided the estimated nucleated cell counts. Profiling relied on immunoSEQ multiplex PCR, and the TCRdb table lists in-frame clones only, not all of them. Clone size and the V and J calls come from that table; the DNA yielded D and trimming. The table includes about 140,000 clones, 70% to 85% detected once. The ends were cut back, 2 bases at V and 6 bases at J, with 11 bases in the middle. The CDR3 has 14 amino acids. The germline CDR1 and CDR2 sequences are LGHNA and YSLEER. This clonotype originated in a human donor in a cohort sampled during active COVID-19. The rearrangement joins TRBV4-3 to TRBJ2-1; D perhaps matches TRBD1 (5 bases). Specimen: peripheral blood. CDR3 amino acids: CASSQRGAVNEQFF. CDR3 DNA sequence: TGCGCCAGCAGCCAAAGGGGCGCCGTCAATGAGCAGTTCTTC.